This T cell receptor (beta chain) is drawn from a study of T cells in Graves' hyperthyroidism and ophthalmopathy. This clonotype appeared many times. Trimming removed 1 base at V and 5 bases at J, with 8 bases between. Germline lookup yields CDR1 MNHNS and CDR2 SASEGT. This CDR3 comprises 14 residues. TCR beta CDR3 sequences were amplified from RNA transcripts. With the HTBI primer set, the TCR CDR3 went through a first round of RT-PCR. Via MiXCR, TCRdb re-called the multiplex PCR reads, giving one row per CDR3 protein. The sample has 450,000 to 550,000 distinct CDR3 sequences; around 24% are singletons.

The chain links TRBV6-1 to TRBJ2-2; D not resolved. This TCR was sampled from a young woman with Graves' ophthalmopathy. The source material was blood. CDR3 sequence reads: CASSEEMATGELFF. CDR3 bases: TGTGCCAGCAGTGAAGAAATGGCTACCGGGGAGCTGTTTTTT.